This T cell receptor (beta chain) was profiled in a study of blood T cell repertoires in COVID-19. Study overall: COVID-19 samples collected from the United States, Italy and Spain covered acute and convalescent phases. T cells, B-cell-depleted T cells, or PBMCs supplied cDNA or gDNA.

The CDR3 has 14 residues. Trimming stripped 0 bases from V and 3 bases from J, with 7 bases between. CDR1 and CDR2 (germline): SGDLS, YYNGEE. Authors' methods: By means of reference gene primer amplification, nucleated cell counts were estimated. The repertoire was sequenced with immunoSEQ multiplex PCR; TCRdb's copy has only in-frame clones and lacks some. V and J calls and clone size are given by that table; D and trimming were obtained from the DNA. The table lists about 42,000 clones, 60% to 80% of them singletons, with 33% in the top ten. The sequence came from a woman of 80 years or more with acute or convalescent COVID-19. The rearrangement uses TRBV9 and TRBJ2-1, with D possibly TRBD2 on 6 matching bases. Sequencing used peripheral blood. The CDR3 nucleotides are TGTGCCAGCAGCGTAGGACTAGTCTACAATGAGCAGTTCTTC. Protein: CASSVGLVYNEQFF.